Included here is one T cell receptor beta chain sequence, with context. What it binds is not known. Germline CDR1 is MNHEY and CDR2 is SMNVEV (reference sequence). V lost 8 bases to trimming and J lost 0 bases, with 14 bases between them. The CDR3 has 14 amino acids. Profiling relied on immunoSEQ multiplex PCR, and the TCRdb table lists in-frame clones only, not all of them. The sample holds about 120,000 clones; about 92% are singletons and the top ten take 13% to 15%. The sample is drawn from a study of T cell responses to AZD1222 COVID-19 vaccine. Regarding the study as a whole: Reportedly, close to half of spike-specific TCRs are directed against unmutated variant regions. At baseline, seropositivity was found in only five or six AZD1222 recipients. Dominant at 160-218 and 743-854, vaccine-associated CD4 TCRs also spanned spike.

The origin of this receptor is an adult in good health. The chain has TRBV27 and TRBJ2-7; D possibly corresponds to TRBD2 (6 bases). The specimen was peripheral blood, collected on day 0 of AZD1222 vaccination. CDR3: CASQTWTNSYEQYF. CDR3 DNA: TGTGCCAGCCAAACCTGGACTAACTCCTACGAGCAGTACTTC.